This T cell receptor beta chain was found in a study of naive and memory T cell subsets. The beta constant-region primer was an equimolar mix of two oligonucleotides covering TRBC1 and TRBC2. One entry per CDR3 protein results from TCRdb running MiXCR on the UMI-ligation and nested PCR reads. This table has 89,000 or so distinct CDR3 sequences, roughly 14% appearing once. V was shortened by 7 bases and J by 0 bases, with 6 bases between the two germline ends. Germline CDR1 is MDHEN and CDR2 is SYDVKM. This CDR3 spans 12 amino acids. This clonotype was detected many times. Sequences were obtained from central memory CD4+ T cells from blood. The TCR sequence derives from a human donor in good health. This chain links TRBV28 with TRBJ1-2; D may be TRBD1 (5 bases). The CDR3 loop reads CASMGANYGYTF. DNA of the CDR3: TGTGCCAGCATGGGGGCTAACTATGGCTACACCTTC.